These 32 T cell receptor beta chains were sequenced from one sample in a study of T-cell reconstitution after alpha-beta-depleted transplantation in children. Unique molecular identifiers were built into the TCRbeta library. A single record per CDR3 protein comes from TCRdb applying MiXCR to the PCR reads. The table lists about 72,000 distinct CDR3 sequences, around 6.6% of them singletons. This specimen was PBMCs from the stem cell graft donor, taken from the stem cell graft. Receptors originate from a human donor who donated a stem cell graft to a child with acute lymphoblastic leukemia.

A few counts support this clonotype. The chain recombines TRBV20-1 with TRBJ2-7, with D possibly being TRBD2 (6 bases). CDR1 and CDR2 from the germline V gene are DFQATT and SNEGSKA (reference sequence). The CDR3 is made up of 13 amino acids. V was pared by 1 base and J by 3 bases, with 10 bases between. CDR3 protein: CSARAGVLYEQYF. In DNA, the CDR3 is TGCAGTGCTAGAGCGGGAGTACTCTACGAGCAGTACTTC.

The chain couples TRBV29-1 to TRBJ1-2; 7 bases align to TRBD1. V dropped 6 bases and J dropped 0; count of bases not matched to a gene: 10. CDR3 length: 15 residues. Germline V gene lookup returns CDR1 SQVTM and CDR2 ANQGSEA. DNA for the CDR3: TGCAGCGTGGGGGGGCAAGGGGGCCCTAACTATGGCTACACCTTC. Translating gives CSVGGQGGPNYGYTF.

This clonotype appeared many times. This rearrangement joins TRBV20-1 to TRBJ2-7; 8 positions agree with TRBD1. The CDR3 has 13 amino acids. In germline, CDR1 is DFQATT, CDR2 SNEGSKA (reference sequence). Trimming removed 5 bases from V and 3 bases from J; junction bases left unmatched: 6. CDR3 nucleotide sequence: TGCAGTGCTGGATTCACAGGGGGCTACGAGCAGTACTTC. Residues: CSAGFTGGYEQYF.

This clonotype was detected ten times or more. The chain is built from TRBV29-1 and TRBJ2-4, with D perhaps matching TRBD1 (5 bases). The V and J ends lost 6 bases and 0 bases respectively, with 15 bases between them. Germline values: CDR1 SQVTM, CDR2 ANQGSEA. The CDR3 runs 15 residues. DNA for the CDR3: TGCAGCGTCGCCACAGGAATATTAGCCAAAAACATTCAGTACTTC. As protein: CSVATGILAKNIQYF.

This clonotype came up many times. The chain has TRBV5-6 and TRBJ1-3; D unclear. Trimming left V 3 bases short and J 0 bases short, with 10 bases between. This CDR3 has 15 amino acids. Germline V gene sequence: CDR1 SGHDT, CDR2 YYEEEE. The CDR3 here is CASSSQRSSGNTIYF. CDR3 DNA: TGTGCCAGCAGCTCACAGAGAAGCTCTGGAAACACCATATATTTT.

Ten or more counts support this clonotype. The chain links TRBV20-1 to TRBJ2-1, with D unresolved. Trimming removed 6 bases at V and 2 bases at J, with 17 bases between. Germline V gives CDR1 DFQATT, CDR2 SNEGSKA (reference sequence). The CDR3 sequence is 15 residues long. In DNA, the CDR3 is TGCAGTGCCCCTAGGCCGGAACTAACCTACAATGAGCAGTTCTTC. Amino acid sequence: CSAPRPELTYNEQFF.

In this sample, this clonotype turned up many times. The J gene is TRBJ2-3, the V gene TRBV11-2; D gene ambiguous. The V and J ends lost 1 base and 0 bases respectively, with 8 bases between them. Germline CDR1 and CDR2: SGHAT and FQNNGV. CDR3 size: 15 residues. DNA for the CDR3: TGTGCCAGCAGCTTAGTAGCCTCGAGCACAGATACGCAGTATTTT. This encodes CASSLVASSTDTQYF.

The rearrangement links TRBV7-9 to TRBJ1-6; the D is unclear. Deletions cut 4 bases from V and 4 bases from J, with 8 bases between. The CDR3 is 14 amino acids. CDR1 and CDR2 (germline): SEHNR, FQNEAQ (reference sequence). Here the CDR3 DNA reads TGTGCCAGCAGCTCCCAGACGTATAATTCACCCCTCCACTTT. It encodes CASSSQTYNSPLHF.

V gene TRBV27 combines with J gene TRBJ2-2; 7 bases fit TRBD1. Losses at the gene ends were 5 bases for V and 7 bases for J; bases not matched to a gene: 13. Germline loops: CDR1 MNHEY, CDR2 SMNVEV (reference sequence). CDR3 length: 16 amino acids. CDR3 DNA sequence: TGTGCCAGCAGTAGCCCGGGTCAGGGGGTCGTCGGGGAGCTGTTTTTT. Translating it yields CASSSPGQGVVGELFF.

This clonotype was counted only a few times. This chain connects TRBV2 to TRBJ2-1; 9 bases line up with TRBD1. Trimming cost V 8 bases and J 4 bases; bases outside gene matches: 9. Germline V gene data show CDR1 as SNHLY and CDR2 as FYNNEI. The CDR3 spans 15 residues. The CDR3 DNA reads as TGTGCCAGCGGTCCCCGGGACAGGGTTTACAATGAGCAGTTCTTC. Translating it yields CASGPRDRVYNEQFF.

This clonotype appeared a few times. V is TRBV12-3 or TRBV12-4 and J is TRBJ2-2; 9 bases align to TRBD2. The V and J ends lost 8 bases and 4 bases, in that order; junction bases with no gene match: 17. The CDR3 runs to 18 residues. The CDR3 nucleotides are TGTGCCAGCTGTCCCGGGAGGGGTAGCGGGAGCTCCACCGGGGAGCTGTTTTTT. This gives the protein CASCPGRGSGSSTGELFF.

The CDR3 here is CASSLIGDGEETQYF. CDR3 bases: TGTGCCAGCAGCCTTATCGGGGACGGAGAAGAGACCCAGTACTTC. The rearrangement uses TRBV12-3 or TRBV12-4 and TRBJ2-5; D tentatively fits TRBD1 or TRBD2 (5 bases each). The CDR3 is 15 amino acids. The V and J ends lost 6 bases and 3 bases respectively, with 17 bases between them.

The gene calls are TRBV13 and TRBJ2-1; a possible D gene is TRBD2 (6 bases). V lost 5 bases and J 4 bases, leaving 12 bases between the germline ends. This CDR3 region has 14 residues. Per germline, CDR1 PRHDT and CDR2 FYEKMQ (reference sequence). The CDR3 is CASSPEGAYNEQFF. Written as DNA, the CDR3 is TGTGCCAGCAGCCCGGAGGGTGCTTACAATGAGCAGTTCTTC. The whole variable domain, remainder taken from reference TRBV13 and TRBJ2-1, is AAGVIQSPRHLIKEKRETATLKCYPIPRHDTVYWYQQGPGQDPQFLISFYEKMQSDKGSIPDRFSAQQFSDYHSELNMSSLELGDSALYFCASSPEGAYNEQFFGPGTRLTVL.

This clonotype was seen many times. The chain joins TRBV20-1 to TRBJ1-6; TRBD1 is a possible D gene (5 bases). The CDR3 length is 15 residues. V lost 5 bases and J lost 4, with 15 bases in between. Germline V lookup: CDR1 DFQATT, CDR2 SNEGSKA (reference sequence). This CDR3 is CSASAGTGYNSPLHF. As DNA, the CDR3 is TGCAGTGCTTCAGCCGGGACGGGGTATAATTCACCCCTCCACTTT.

In its sample, this clonotype was seen many times. The CDR3 DNA is TGCAGCGTCAATAGCGCAGGACGTAACACCGGGGAGCTGTTTTTT. Translation gives CSVNSAGRNTGELFF. This chain links TRBV29-1 with TRBJ2-2; the D gene is possibly TRBD2 (5 bases). The CDR3 covers 15 residues. Trimming cost V 6 bases and J 2 bases, with 16 bases left between them. Germline CDR1 is SQVTM and CDR2 is ANQGSEA.

The sample holds one count of this clonotype. The J gene is TRBJ2-3, the V gene TRBV7-2, with D unclear. Germline V lookup: CDR1 SGHTA, CDR2 FQGNSA. The CDR3 consists of 16 residues. V was shortened by 5 bases and J by 4 bases, with 19 bases between the two germline ends. The CDR3 coding sequence is TGTGCCAGCAGCGTGAGATCGAGGTTTCCTCCAGATACGCAGTATTTT. It yields the protein CASSVRSRFPPDTQYF.

This clonotype came up many times. This chain connects TRBV20-1 to TRBJ1-4; the D gene is possibly TRBD1 (6 bases). Germline V gives CDR1 DFQATT, CDR2 SNEGSKA (reference sequence). The V end lost 2 bases, the J end lost 0 bases, and 16 bases lay between the germline ends. This CDR3 is built from 17 residues. The CDR3 reads CSARRTFGGPTNEKLFF. In DNA form, the CDR3 reads TGCAGTGCTAGAAGAACGTTCGGGGGCCCAACTAATGAAAAACTGTTTTTT.

This clonotype has a count of ten or more. The genes are TRBV20-1 and TRBJ2-1; 9 nucleotides align to TRBD2. CDR1 and CDR2 from the germline V gene are DFQATT and SNEGSKA (reference sequence). This CDR3 has 13 residues. Unmatched junction bases numbered 5, after V lost 3 bases and J lost 8 bases. The CDR3 region is CSARRGGRDEQFF. CDR3 DNA: TGCAGTGCTAGGCGGGGGGGGCGCGATGAGCAGTTCTTC.

In this sample, this clonotype turned up many times. The rearrangement joins TRBV12-3 or TRBV12-4 to TRBJ1-3; D remains unclear. The CDR3 consists of 16 residues. The V and J ends lost 3 bases and 0 bases respectively, with 12 bases between them. CDR3 protein: CASSLTAVLSGNTIYF. CDR3 nucleotide sequence: TGTGCCAGCAGTTTGACGGCGGTTCTCTCTGGAAACACCATATATTTT.

This clonotype came up many times. The chain links TRBV4-2 to TRBJ1-2; 9 bases map to TRBD1. The CDR3 length is 13 residues. From germline, CDR1 is LGHNA and CDR2 YNFKEQ. The junction had 4 bases not matched to a gene; V was cut back by 4 bases and J by 7 bases. The CDR3 protein is CASSPLDRGGYTF. Here the CDR3 DNA reads TGTGCCAGCAGCCCCCTGGACAGGGGTGGCTACACCTTC.

This clonotype was detected many times. This chain links TRBV9 with TRBJ2-7; D is perhaps TRBD2 (5 bases). CDR3 length: 17 amino acids. The V gene lost 2 bases and the J gene lost 0 bases, with 18 bases spanning the gap. From germline, CDR1 is SGDLS and CDR2 YYNGEE. CDR3 in amino acids: CASSVGVSFYSSYEQYF. CDR3 nucleotide sequence: TGTGCCAGCAGCGTCGGGGTCTCCTTTTATAGCTCCTACGAGCAGTACTTC.

This clonotype was observed many times. The chain combines TRBV28 with TRBJ2-7; D is possibly TRBD2 (6 bases). Trimming removed 6 bases at V and 7 bases at J, with 22 bases between. Germline CDR1 and CDR2: MDHEN and SYDVKM. The CDR3 has 15 amino acids. DNA of the CDR3: TGTGCCAGCAGCCCGATATCGACTAGGGCGGGAGAGCAGTACTTC. Its translation: CASSPISTRAGEQYF. The full variable domain, completed using reference TRBV28 and TRBJ2-7, is DVKVTQSSRYLVKRTGEKVFLECVQDMDHENMFWYRQDPGLGLRLIYFSYDVKMKEKGDIPEGYSVSREKKERFSLILESASTNQTSMYLCASSPISTRAGEQYFGPGTRLTVT.

The rearrangement links TRBV6-2 or TRBV6-3 to TRBJ1-2; D may be TRBD1 (5 bases). The ends were cut back, 6 bases at V and 6 bases at J, with 8 bases in the middle. There are 11 residues in the CDR3. Germline V gene data show CDR1 as MNHEY and CDR2 as SVGEGT. CDR3 protein: CASSRDHGYTF. The CDR3 DNA follows: TGTGCCAGCAGCCGGGACCATGGCTACACCTTC.

This clonotype has ten or more counts. The rearrangement joins TRBV7-8 to TRBJ2-2; D might be TRBD1 or TRBD2, each matching 6 bases. V was cut by 5 bases and J by 5 bases, with 15 bases left in between. Germline V gene sequence: CDR1 SGHVS, CDR2 FQNEAQ. CDR3 length: 15 residues. CDR3 loop: CASSPGGGLTGELFF. The CDR3 bases are TGTGCCAGCAGCCCAGGAGGGGGGCTAACCGGGGAGCTGTTTTTT.

This chain joins TRBV7-3 and TRBJ2-5; TRBD2 is a possible D gene (6 bases). This CDR3 spans 13 amino acids. Germline-derived CDR1 and CDR2 are SGHTA and FQGTGA. V lost 4 bases and J lost 2, with 8 bases in between. This CDR3 reads CASSSGVQETQYF. The CDR3 DNA follows: TGTGCCAGCAGCTCGGGAGTACAAGAGACCCAGTACTTC.

The table lists this clonotype with many counts. The chain combines TRBV7-2 with TRBJ1-2, with TRBD1 matching 7 bases. Germline CDR1 SGHTA, CDR2 FQGNSA. The length of the CDR3 is 14 residues. The V gene end was trimmed by 8 bases and the J gene end by 6 bases; junction bases not matched to a gene: 12. DNA of the CDR3: TGTGCCAGCGGGATAGACAGGGTCGGGGATGGCTACACCTTC. This gives the protein CASGIDRVGDGYTF.

This clonotype occurred many times. The chain carries TRBV6-2 or TRBV6-3 and TRBJ2-1; D not certain. This CDR3 has 12 amino acids. The germline V gene encodes CDR1 MNHEY and CDR2 SVGEGT. V lost 4 bases and J 9 bases, leaving 10 bases between the germline ends. The CDR3, as DNA: TGTGCCAGCAGTTCTCTAGATGTTGAGCAGTTCTTC. Protein sequence: CASSSLDVEQFF.

This chain connects TRBV6-1 to TRBJ2-5; perhaps TRBD2 as D (6 bases). The CDR3 totals 17 residues. CDR1 and CDR2 (germline): MNHNS, SASEGT. Trimming removed 3 bases from V and 4 bases from J, with 21 bases in between. CDR3 amino acids: CASSDTPGTSGGETQYF. CDR3 nucleotides: TGTGCCAGCAGTGATACTCCAGGGACTTCTGGGGGAGAGACCCAGTACTTC.

The chain links TRBV25-1 to TRBJ2-5; a weak D match, TRBD2 (6 bases). Germline CDR1 is MGHDK and CDR2 is SYGVNS. CDR3 length: 13 amino acids. V was clipped by 2 bases and J by 10 bases, with 14 bases between them. CDR3 sequence (DNA): TGTGCCAGCAGTGAAGGGGACTCGCAAGTCCAGTACTTC. It is translated as CASSEGDSQVQYF.

The chain uses TRBV2 and TRBJ1-5; D not resolved. Germline assignment: CDR1 SNHLY and CDR2 FYNNEI. The CDR3 covers 14 residues. Trimming took 6 bases from V and 2 from J, leaving 11 bases between them. The CDR3 coding sequence is TGTGCCAGCAGATTGGTAGAGGGCAATCAGCCCCAGCATTTT. Translating it yields CASRLVEGNQPQHF.

There are many counts of this clonotype. V and J are TRBV6-5 and TRBJ2-1; 10 nucleotides match TRBD2. V was clipped by 0 bases and J by 9 bases; unmatched bases: 11. Germline loops: CDR1 MNHEY, CDR2 SVGAGI. The CDR3 contains 17 residues. CDR3 DNA: TGTGCCAGCAGTTACTCCGGCCTCGGGACTAGCGTGGGTGAGCAGTTCTTC. Translated, it gives CASSYSGLGTSVGEQFF.

The table lists this clonotype with many counts. The chain combines TRBV27 with TRBJ2-1, with D possibly TRBD1 on 6 matching bases. V gave up 6 bases and J gave up 8 bases, with 11 bases separating them. The germline V gene encodes CDR1 MNHEY and CDR2 SMNVEV (reference sequence). This CDR3 has 12 amino acids. CDR3 nucleotide sequence: TGTGCCAGCAGCCGGAAGGGGGATGAGCAGTTCTTC. Translated, it gives CASSRKGDEQFF.